The 17 T cell receptor beta chains given below trace back to one sample, sequenced in a study of cytomegalovirus exposure and HLA in healthy donors. Amplification used 60 Vbeta primers and 13 Jbeta primers. Sequenced by immunoSEQ multiplex PCR; TCRdb stores in-frame clones only, minus some. The sample consists of around 140,000 clones, 72% of them appearing once. The material sequenced was PBMCs. The receptors originated from a man in his forties or fifties in good health and CMV-seropositive.

This chain links TRBV6-6 with TRBJ2-7, with 8 bases fitting TRBD1. V trimming: 5 bases; J trimming: 3 bases; junction bases outside the gene matches: 3. Germline V gene data show CDR1 as MNHNY and CDR2 as SVGAGI (reference sequence). There are 13 residues in the CDR3. This CDR3 reads CASSPTGDYEQYF. The CDR3 nucleotides read TGTGCCAGCAGTCCGACAGGGGACTACGAGCAGTACTTC.

The chain carries TRBV11-1 and TRBJ1-1, with D uncertain. CDR3 length equals 14 residues. V was shortened by 6 bases and J by 0 bases, with 11 bases between the two germline ends. CDR1 is SGHAT and CDR2 is FQDESV in the germline V gene (reference sequence). The DNA for the CDR3 is TGTGCCAGCAGTGGTACACGAATGAACACTGAAGCTTTCTTT. This gives the protein CASSGTRMNTEAFF.

The chain uses TRBV19 and TRBJ2-3; 11 nucleotides agree with TRBD1. The J segment lost 4 bases and the V segment lost 6 bases, leaving 15 bases of the junction unmatched. The CDR3 sequence is 18 residues long. Per the germline V gene, CDR1 is LNHDA and CDR2 is SQIVND (reference sequence). CDR3 sequence (DNA): TGTGCCAGTAGAGCTCTCAACCTCGGGACAGGGGGATCAGATACGCAGTATTTT. This gives the protein CASRALNLGTGGSDTQYF. The full variable domain, rest sourced from reference TRBV19 and TRBJ2-3, is DGGITQSPKYLFRKEGQNVTLSCEQNLNHDAMYWYRQDPGQGLRLIYYSQIVNDFQKGDIAEGYSVSREKKESFPLTVTSAQKNPTAFYLCASRALNLGTGGSDTQYFGPGTRLTVL.

The V call is TRBV4-2, the J call TRBJ1-3; D may be TRBD1 (5 bases). This CDR3 region has 17 residues. Germline assignment: CDR1 LGHNA and CDR2 YNFKEQ. Trimming stripped 3 bases from V and 3 bases from J, with 18 bases between. This chain's CDR3 is CASSQPAGGSFGNTIYF. The CDR3, as DNA: TGTGCCAGCAGCCAGCCCGCGGGGGGGTCTTTTGGAAACACCATATATTTT.

V and J are TRBV7-2 and TRBJ2-7; D uncertain. The V gene's germline CDR1 is SGHTA and CDR2 FQGNSA. Trimming took off 6 bases at V and 0 bases at J, with 3 bases between the two ends. The CDR3 length is 11 residues. The CDR3 DNA reads as TGTGCCAGCAGACTCTCCTACGAGCAGTACTTC. This sequence encodes CASRLSYEQYF.

This rearrangement joins TRBV27 to TRBJ1-2; 7 bases agree with TRBD1. V dropped 5 bases and J dropped 0; count of bases not matched to a gene: 9. The germline CDR1 and CDR2 sequences are MNHEY and SMNVEV (reference sequence). The CDR3 is 16 amino acids. Here the CDR3 reads CASSPGTGASNYGYTF. The CDR3 DNA follows: TGTGCCAGCAGTCCCGGAACAGGGGCTTCTAACTATGGCTACACCTTC.

This chain uses TRBV25-1 with TRBJ1-1; D possibly corresponds to TRBD1 (5 bases). The V end was cut by 6 bases, the J end by 4 bases, with 21 bases between. Germline CDR1 is MGHDK and CDR2 is SYGVNS. The CDR3 spans 16 residues. The CDR3 coding sequence is TGTGCCAGCAGGGCCGACCAAGGGGAAGGGGCCACTGAAGCTTTCTTT. It encodes CASRADQGEGATEAFF.

The J gene is TRBJ1-4, the V gene TRBV6-6; possible D gene TRBD1, 5 bases. V dropped 5 bases and J dropped 3 bases, with 13 bases sitting between them. There are 15 residues in the CDR3. Germline loops: CDR1 MNHNY, CDR2 SVGAGI (reference sequence). CDR3 sequence: CASSPGASANEKLFF. In DNA form, the CDR3 reads TGTGCCAGCAGTCCTGGGGCGTCGGCTAATGAAAAACTGTTTTTT.

The CDR3 DNA sequence: TGTGCCAGCAGCGTAGAGAGGACAAGAGGCACTGAAGCTTTCTTT. Translation gives CASSVERTRGTEAFF. This chain uses TRBV9 with TRBJ1-1; perhaps TRBD1 as D (5 bases). Trimming cost V 0 bases and J 4 bases, with 13 bases left between them. This CDR3 comprises 15 residues. The germline CDR1 and CDR2 sequences are SGDLS and YYNGEE.

This clone has just a few counts. This chain connects TRBV6-1 to TRBJ1-2; TRBD1 matches at 7 bases. With 4 bases clipped from V and 4 bases from J, the junction kept 3 bases outside the gene matches. Germline lookup yields CDR1 MNHNS and CDR2 SASEGT. There are 13 residues in the CDR3. The CDR3: CASSGQGPYGYTF. The CDR3 DNA is TGTGCCAGCAGTGGACAGGGACCCTATGGCTACACCTTC.

The chain carries TRBV5-6 and TRBJ1-1; TRBD1 might be the D (5 bases). V was shortened by 4 bases and J by 1 base, with 14 bases between the two germline ends. Per germline, CDR1 SGHDT and CDR2 YYEEEE. The CDR3 extends over 15 amino acids. The CDR3: CASSMDTEENTEAFF. As DNA, the CDR3 is TGTGCCAGCAGCATGGACACCGAGGAGAACACTGAAGCTTTCTTT. The full variable domain, rest sourced from reference TRBV5-6 and TRBJ1-1, is DAGVTQSPTHLIKTRGQQVTLRCSPKSGHDTVSWYQQALGQGPQFIFQYYEEEERQRGNFPDRFSGHQFPNYSSELNVNALLLGDSALYLCASSMDTEENTEAFFGQGTRLTVV.

The table lists this clone with a count of one. This chain links TRBV28 with TRBJ1-5; 7 bases are a match to TRBD1. Per the germline V gene, CDR1 is MDHEN and CDR2 is SYDVKM. After removal of 8 bases from V and 1 base from J, the junction contained 5 bases not matched to a gene. CDR3 length: 14 residues. Here the CDR3 reads CASATTGSNQPQHF. CDR3 DNA sequence: TGTGCCAGCGCAACGACAGGGAGCAATCAGCCCCAGCATTTT.

The chain links TRBV19 to TRBJ1-6; D gene ambiguous. Trimming shortened V by 4 bases and J by 7 bases, and 11 bases separated the two germline ends. The CDR3 extends over 14 amino acids. The germline V gene has CDR1 LNHDA and CDR2 SQIVND (reference sequence). The CDR3 region is CASSTGLNNSPLHF. DNA for the CDR3: TGTGCCAGTAGTACGGGGTTAAACAATTCACCCCTCCACTTT.

This rearrangement joins TRBV19 to TRBJ1-2, with unresolved D. V was trimmed by 5 bases and J by 4 bases, leaving 11 bases between them. The CDR3 is made up of 13 amino acids. Germline V lookup: CDR1 LNHDA, CDR2 SQIVND (reference sequence). In nucleotides, the CDR3 is TGTGCCAGTAGTGGTGGCAGAACCTATGGCTACACCTTC. Residues: CASSGGRTYGYTF.

This chain links TRBV10-1 with TRBJ2-2, with TRBD1 identical over 8 bases. Germline-derived CDR1 and CDR2 are WNHNN and SYGVQD (reference sequence). V gave up 9 bases and J gave up 4 bases; unmatched junction bases: 10. The length of the CDR3 is 15 residues. The CDR3 loop is CASPFQGAGTGELFF. The CDR3 DNA sequence: TGCGCCAGTCCCTTCCAGGGGGCCGGCACCGGGGAGCTGTTTTTT.

This clone was seen a handful of times. V gene TRBV29-1 combines with J gene TRBJ2-7, with TRBD2 matching 7 bases. The germline gives CDR1 SQVTM, CDR2 ANQGSEA. With V trimmed by 6 bases and J by 7 bases, 12 bases remained unmatched. This CDR3 is built from 13 residues. The CDR3 reads CSVPDVLGGEQYF. The CDR3 region has the DNA TGCAGCGTCCCTGACGTCCTGGGGGGGGAGCAGTACTTC.

The chain's CDR3 is CASSDRAWGGEQYF. The CDR3 bases are TGCGCCAGCAGTGATCGGGCCTGGGGAGGGGAGCAGTACTTC. The V gene is TRBV10-2, the J gene TRBJ2-7, with 7 bases identical to TRBD2. The germline V gene encodes CDR1 WSHSY and CDR2 SAAADI. Trimming took 3 bases from V and 7 from J; bases not matched to a gene: 9. The CDR3 has 14 residues.